This T cell receptor (beta chain) was captured by sequencing in a study of T-cell reconstitution after alpha-beta-depleted transplantation in children. The CDR3 is made up of 12 amino acids. Germline V gene lookup returns CDR1 MNHNS and CDR2 SASEGT. V dropped 4 bases and J dropped 6 bases, with 7 bases sitting between them. This clonotype was seen repeatedly, ten times or more. Library preparation (for TCRbeta) was performed with unique molecular identifiers. TCRdb re-called the PCR reads through MiXCR, storing one row per CDR3 protein. This table holds approximately 15,000 distinct CDR3 sequences, around 12% found once.

This clonotype was sampled from a boy under two years old who had a stem cell transplant for Wiskott-Aldrich syndrome, so the T cells may come from the graft donor. The chain has TRBV6-1 and TRBJ2-1; D might be TRBD2 (6 bases). The specimen comprised PBMCs, mostly from graft donor cells, sampled 180 days after TCRalphabeta/CD19-depleted stem cell transplant. The CDR3 here is CASSVSGNEQFF. CDR3 in DNA: TGTGCCAGCAGTGTTAGCGGCAATGAGCAGTTCTTC.